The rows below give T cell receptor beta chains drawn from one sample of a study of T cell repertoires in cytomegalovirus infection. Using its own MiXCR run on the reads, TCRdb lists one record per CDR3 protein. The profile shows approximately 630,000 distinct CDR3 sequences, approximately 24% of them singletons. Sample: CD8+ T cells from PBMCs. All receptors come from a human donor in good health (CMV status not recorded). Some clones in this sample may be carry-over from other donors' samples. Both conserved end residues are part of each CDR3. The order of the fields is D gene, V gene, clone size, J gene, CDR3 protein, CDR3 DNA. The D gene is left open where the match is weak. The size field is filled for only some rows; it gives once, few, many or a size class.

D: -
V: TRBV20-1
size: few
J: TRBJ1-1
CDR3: CSAVDEIMNTEAFF
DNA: TGCAGTGCTGTAGATGAGATCATGAACACTGAAGCTTTCTTT

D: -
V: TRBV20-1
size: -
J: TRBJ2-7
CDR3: CSAWTISTYEQYF
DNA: TGCAGTGCTTGGACAATCTCCACCTACGAGCAGTACTTC

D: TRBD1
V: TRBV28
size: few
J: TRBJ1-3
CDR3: CASSYGQGPPSGNTIYF
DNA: TGTGCCAGCAGTTACGGACAGGGACCCCCGTCCGGAAACACCATATATTTT

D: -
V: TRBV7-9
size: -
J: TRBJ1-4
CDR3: CASSPSDGLARKLFF
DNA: TGTGCCAGCAGCCCTAGTGACGGGTTGGCGCGAAAACTGTTTTTT

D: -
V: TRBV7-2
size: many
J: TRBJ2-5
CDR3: CASSLGGSQGTQYF
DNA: TGTGCCAGCAGCTTAGGTGGTTCCCAGGGGACCCAGTACTTC

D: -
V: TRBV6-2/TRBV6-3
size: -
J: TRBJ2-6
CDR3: CASSYEGGLIAGANVLTF
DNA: TGTGCCAGCAGTTACGAGGGGGGACTTATTGCTGGGGCCAACGTCCTGACTTTC

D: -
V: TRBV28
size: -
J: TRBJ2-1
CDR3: CASSPREPYGYNEQFF
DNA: TGTGCCAGCAGCCCCCGGGAACCGTACGGATACAATGAGCAGTTCTTC

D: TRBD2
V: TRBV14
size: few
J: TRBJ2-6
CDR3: CASSPRTSGGAGANVLTF
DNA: TGTGCCAGCAGCCCTCGGACTAGCGGGGGGGCTGGGGCCAACGTCCTGACTTTC

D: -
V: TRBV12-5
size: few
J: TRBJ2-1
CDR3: CASLITYNEQFF
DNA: TGTGCTAGTCTGATCACCTACAATGAGCAGTTCTTC

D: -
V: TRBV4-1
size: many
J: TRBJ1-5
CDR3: CASSLGQGGQPQHF
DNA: TGTGCCAGCAGCTTAGGCCAGGGAGGTCAGCCCCAGCATTTT

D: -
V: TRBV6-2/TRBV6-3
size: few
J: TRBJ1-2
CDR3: CASSYSKASGDYGYTF
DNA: TGTGCCAGCAGTTACTCAAAGGCCTCGGGGGACTATGGCTACACCTTC

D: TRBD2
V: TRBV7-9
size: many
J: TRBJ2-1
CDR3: CASSQTSGEQFF
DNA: TGTGCCAGCAGCCAGACTAGCGGTGAGCAGTTCTTC

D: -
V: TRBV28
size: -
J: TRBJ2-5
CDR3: CASSQLARQELQTQYF
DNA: TGTGCCAGCAGCCAACTGGCCCGACAGGAACTTCAGACCCAGTACTTC

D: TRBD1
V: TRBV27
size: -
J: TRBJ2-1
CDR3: CASSFGGQGPYNEQFF
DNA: TGTGCCAGCAGTTTTGGGGGACAGGGCCCCTACAATGAGCAGTTCTTC

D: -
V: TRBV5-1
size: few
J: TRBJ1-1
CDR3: CASSLVGGMNTEAFF
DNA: TGCGCCAGCAGCTTGGTTGGTGGGATGAACACTGAAGCTTTCTTT

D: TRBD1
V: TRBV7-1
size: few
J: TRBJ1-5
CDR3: CASSQRDRGQPQHF
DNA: TGTGCCAGCAGTCAGCGGGACAGGGGTCAGCCCCAGCATTTT

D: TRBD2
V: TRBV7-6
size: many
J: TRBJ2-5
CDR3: CASSTRGGETQYF
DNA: TGTGCCAGCAGCACTCGCGGGGGGGAGACCCAGTACTTC

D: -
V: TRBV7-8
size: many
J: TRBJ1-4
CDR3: CASSLASGGEKLFF
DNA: TGTGCCAGCAGCTTAGCATCAGGAGGTGAAAAACTGTTTTTT

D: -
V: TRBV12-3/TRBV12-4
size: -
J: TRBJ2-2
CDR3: CASLRENTGELFF
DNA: TGTGCCAGTCTCCGGGAGAACACCGGGGAGCTGTTTTTT

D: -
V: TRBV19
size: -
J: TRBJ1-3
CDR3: CTSTTGPGNTIYF
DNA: TGTACCAGTACCACAGGGCCTGGAAACACCATATATTTT

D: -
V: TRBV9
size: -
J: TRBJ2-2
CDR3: CASNHPTGELFF
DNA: TGTGCCAGCAACCATCCAACCGGGGAGCTGTTTTTT

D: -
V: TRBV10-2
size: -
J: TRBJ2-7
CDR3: CASSESGYIGPSYEQYF
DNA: TGCGCCAGCAGTGAGTCGGGGTATATCGGTCCCTCCTACGAGCAGTACTTC

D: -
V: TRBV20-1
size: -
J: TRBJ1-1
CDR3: CSARVSDTEAFF
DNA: TGCAGTGCTAGAGTCTCGGACACTGAAGCTTTCTTT

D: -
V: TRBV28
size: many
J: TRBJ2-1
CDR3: CASSYSSGFNEQFF
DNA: TGTGCCAGCAGTTATTCTTCAGGGTTCAATGAGCAGTTCTTC

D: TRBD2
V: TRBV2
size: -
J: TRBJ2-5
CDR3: CASSGGTSGPQETQYF
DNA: TGTGCCAGCAGTGGGGGGACTAGTGGCCCCCAGGAGACCCAGTACTTC

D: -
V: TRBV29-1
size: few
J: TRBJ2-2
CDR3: CSVSRDPNTGELFF
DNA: TGCAGCGTGTCCCGGGACCCGAACACCGGGGAGCTGTTTTTT

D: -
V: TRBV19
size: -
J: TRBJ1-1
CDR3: CASSMFRLTEAFF
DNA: TGTGCCAGTAGTATGTTCAGACTCACTGAAGCTTTCTTT

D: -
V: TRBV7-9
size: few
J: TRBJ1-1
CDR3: CASVPMAFF
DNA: TGTGCCAGCGTGCCTATGGCTTTCTTT